These 23 T cell receptor beta chains share one sample of origin, sequenced in a study of T cell responses to AZD1222 COVID-19 vaccine. Generated by immunoSEQ multiplex PCR, the TCRdb table keeps only in-frame clones and is missing some. The sample yields some 130,000 clones, 84% seen once. Source: peripheral blood, taken on day 0 of AZD1222 vaccination. These receptors all stem from an adult in good health.

This sequence joins TRBV5-1 and TRBJ2-7, with D unclear. The length of the CDR3 is 14 residues. Per germline, CDR1 SGHRS and CDR2 YFSETQ. V lost 0 bases and J lost 0, with 7 bases in between. The CDR3 loop reads CASSLEGTSYEQYF. Here the CDR3 DNA reads TGCGCCAGCAGCTTGGAAGGTACCTCCTACGAGCAGTACTTC.

The chain combines TRBV28 with TRBJ2-3, with TRBD2 matching 7 bases. This CDR3 region has 16 residues. V shed 5 bases, J shed 3 bases, and the junction held 11 bases outside the gene matches. Germline V CDR1 and CDR2: MDHEN, SYDVKM. The CDR3 nucleotides are TGTGCCAGCAGTAGCGTATGGGGGGGAGGGACAGATACGCAGTATTTT. It is translated as CASSSVWGGGTDTQYF.

This chain links TRBV6-6 with TRBJ1-2; D not certain. CDR1 is MNHNY, CDR2 SVGAGI, per germline (reference sequence). Deletions cut 0 bases from V and 8 bases from J, with 7 bases between. The CDR3 consists of 12 residues. In DNA form, the CDR3 reads TGTGCCAGCAGTTACTCGAACGGAGGCTACACCTTC. Translated, it gives CASSYSNGGYTF.

The CDR3 reads CASSERLGTHEHEETQYF. CDR3 DNA: TGCGCCAGCAGTGAGCGCCTCGGGACTCACGAGCATGAAGAGACCCAGTACTTC. The chain recombines TRBV10-1 with TRBJ2-5; D perhaps matches TRBD2 (6 bases). CDR3 size: 18 residues. Trimming removed 2 bases from V and 3 bases from J, with 22 bases in between. CDR1 is WNHNN and CDR2 is SYGVQD in the germline V gene (reference sequence).

The rearrangement joins TRBV25-1 to TRBJ2-1, with 10 bases identical to TRBD2. J lost 4 bases, V lost 5 bases, and 11 bases had no gene match. The germline V gene has CDR1 MGHDK and CDR2 SYGVNS. The CDR3 loop spans 17 amino acids. DNA for the CDR3: TGTGCCAGCAGTACCCCCTCACTAGCGGGGTCATACAATGAGCAGTTCTTC. It specifies CASSTPSLAGSYNEQFF.

V is TRBV10-2 and J is TRBJ2-7; D assignment may be TRBD1 or TRBD2 (5 bases each). V was shortened by 6 bases and J by 0 bases, with 9 bases between the two germline ends. This CDR3 comprises 13 residues. Germline CDR1 reads WSHSY; CDR2 reads SAAADI. The CDR3 nucleotides are TGCGCCAGCAGCTCGGGACCCTCCTACGAGCAGTACTTC. Translating it yields CASSSGPSYEQYF.

This clone was picked up a small number of times. V usage is TRBV7-8 and J usage is TRBJ1-6; a weak D match, TRBD1 (5 bases). CDR3 length equals 16 residues. Germline values: CDR1 SGHVS, CDR2 FQNEAQ. Trimming cost V 1 base and J 0 bases, with 7 bases left between them. The CDR3 nucleotides are TGTGCCAGCAGCTTAGGGGGCAGCTCCTATAATTCACCCCTCCACTTT. Residues: CASSLGGSSYNSPLHF.

The chain uses TRBV28 and TRBJ1-1; TRBD1 might be the D (6 bases). Per the germline V gene, CDR1 is MDHEN and CDR2 is SYDVKM. Trimming stripped 5 bases from V and 10 bases from J, with 17 bases between. CDR3 length: 13 residues. CDR3 sequence (DNA): TGTGCCAGCAGTCCTATCACTTTAGGGGGAGCTTTCTTT. Protein: CASSPITLGGAFF.

The rearrangement uses TRBV6-1 and TRBJ1-2; D is ambiguous. The CDR3 runs to 13 residues. Trimming took 2 bases from V and 7 from J, leaving 11 bases between them. Germline-derived CDR1 and CDR2 are MNHNS and SASEGT. CDR3 sequence (DNA): TGTGCCAGCAGTGAACCCCCCTTTTCTGGCTACACCTTC. It encodes CASSEPPFSGYTF.

The V gene is TRBV5-1, the J gene TRBJ2-3, with 8 positions matching TRBD2. Germline CDR1 reads SGHRS; CDR2 reads YFSETQ. V lost 6 bases, J lost 6 bases, and 9 bases stayed unmatched. This CDR3 is built from 14 residues. The CDR3: CASTWGTGGDTQYF. DNA of the CDR3: TGCGCCAGCACCTGGGGTACGGGAGGGGATACGCAGTATTTT.

The DNA for the CDR3 is TGTGCCAGCAGCCGCGGACAGGGGCCCACTGAAGCTTTCTTT. Translation gives CASSRGQGPTEAFF. The V and J genes are TRBV5-4 and TRBJ1-1, with 9 bases matching TRBD1. The germline V gene has CDR1 SGHNT and CDR2 YYREEE (reference sequence). The CDR3 runs 14 residues. V lost 4 bases to trimming and J lost 4 bases; unmatched junction nucleotides: 5.

The J gene is TRBJ2-7, the V gene TRBV4-1; D may match TRBD1 or TRBD2 (6 bases each). Germline CDR1 MGHRA, CDR2 YSYEKL. The CDR3 runs to 15 residues. With 0 bases removed from V and 3 bases from J, the gap between germline ends came to 12 bases. CDR3: CASSQEGGGRYEQYF. CDR3 nucleotide sequence: TGCGCCAGCAGCCAAGAAGGAGGGGGACGCTACGAGCAGTACTTC.

The chain combines TRBV3-1 (or the pseudogene TRBV3-2) with TRBJ2-5; D is unresolved. Trimming took off 2 bases at V and 3 bases at J, with 10 bases between the two ends. From germline, CDR1 is LGHDT and CDR2 YNNKEL (reference sequence). The CDR3 is made up of 14 amino acids. This chain's CDR3 is CASSQRREEETQYF. The DNA of the CDR3 is TGTGCCAGCAGCCAACGAAGGGAAGAAGAGACCCAGTACTTC.

V and J are TRBV7-9 and TRBJ1-3; 9 nucleotides line up with TRBD1. Per germline, CDR1 SEHNR and CDR2 FQNEAQ (reference sequence). The V gene end was trimmed by 5 bases and the J gene end by 0 bases; junction bases not matched to a gene: 14. CDR3 length: 19 amino acids. The CDR3 here is CASSPHRDRGSYSGNTIYF. The CDR3 bases are TGTGCCAGCAGCCCTCACCGCGACAGGGGGAGTTACTCTGGAAACACCATATATTTT.

The chain is built from TRBV28 and TRBJ1-5; D perhaps matches TRBD1 (6 bases). This CDR3 comprises 16 residues. Trimming took 3 bases from V and 3 from J, leaving 15 bases between them. Germline values: CDR1 MDHEN, CDR2 SYDVKM. CDR3: CASSFTGAPPNQPQHF. The DNA of the CDR3 is TGTGCCAGCAGTTTCACGGGGGCCCCCCCCAATCAGCCCCAGCATTTT.

The V and J genes are TRBV6-1 and TRBJ1-2; D is unresolved. Germline-derived CDR1 and CDR2 are MNHNS and SASEGT. V was clipped by 2 bases and J by 4 bases, with 11 bases between them. This CDR3 comprises 14 residues. The CDR3 loop is CASSETVTTYGYTF. DNA for the CDR3: TGTGCCAGCAGTGAAACGGTTACTACCTATGGCTACACCTTC.

This clone was observed a single time. The chain combines TRBV30 with TRBJ1-2; TRBD1 matches at 7 bases. Germline assignment: CDR1 GTSNPN and CDR2 SVGIG (reference sequence). J lost 3 bases, V lost 5 bases, and 3 bases had no gene match. CDR3 length equals 12 residues. This chain's CDR3 is CAWVGTDYGYTF. As DNA, the CDR3 is TGTGCCTGGGTCGGGACAGACTATGGCTACACCTTC. Drawing the rest from reference TRBV30 and TRBJ1-2, the complete variable domain is SQTIHQWPATLVQPVGSPLSLECTVEGTSNPNLYWYRQAAGRGLQLLFYSVGIGQISSEVPQNLSASRPQDRQFILSSKKLLLSDSGFYLCAWVGTDYGYTFGSGTRLTVV.

The chain is built from TRBV5-1 and TRBJ1-1, with D possibly being TRBD1 (6 bases). Trimming took off 0 bases at V and 2 bases at J, with 11 bases between the two ends. This CDR3 comprises 15 residues. CDR1 and CDR2 (germline): SGHRS, YFSETQ. CDR3 loop: CASSLEPGVNTEAFF. The CDR3 bases are TGCGCCAGCAGCTTGGAACCAGGGGTTAACACTGAAGCTTTCTTT.

J is TRBJ2-1 and V is TRBV7-2; possibly TRBD2 for D (7 bases). In germline, CDR1 is SGHTA, CDR2 FQGNSA. V lost 5 bases, J lost 4 bases, and 12 bases lay in between. CDR3 length: 14 residues. CDR3 in DNA: TGTGCCAGCAGCGGGGGGGCCGTATACAATGAGCAGTTCTTC. Its translation is CASSGGAVYNEQFF.

V is TRBV5-1 and J is TRBJ1-6; D may be TRBD1 (5 bases). Germline CDR1 is SGHRS and CDR2 is YFSETQ. V lost 4 bases and J 0 bases, leaving 17 bases between the germline ends. The CDR3 totals 18 residues. The CDR3 region has the DNA TGCGCCAGCAGCCCGGGGTTGGGACTTAGCTCCTATAATTCACCCCTCCACTTT. Amino acids: CASSPGLGLSSYNSPLHF.

The rearrangement links TRBV2 to TRBJ1-2, with 9 positions matching TRBD1. CDR1 SNHLY and CDR2 FYNNEI come from the germline V gene. Trimming cost V 5 bases and J 4 bases; bases outside gene matches: 14. This CDR3 comprises 17 residues. CDR3 amino acids: CASSLDGTGRGLYGYTF. In nucleotides, the CDR3 is TGTGCCAGCAGTCTAGATGGGACAGGGAGGGGGCTCTATGGCTACACCTTC. Based on the CDR3 plus reference TRBV2 and TRBJ1-2, the full variable domain is EPEVTQTPSHQVTQMGQEVILRCVPISNHLYFYWYRQILGQKVEFLVSFYNNEISEKSEIFDDQFSVERPDGSNFTLKIRSTKLEDSAMYFCASSLDGTGRGLYGYTFGSGTRLTVV.

The genes are TRBV24-1 and TRBJ2-5; 10 nucleotides line up with TRBD1. The CDR3 contains 16 residues. CDR1 KGHDR and CDR2 SFDVKD come from the germline V gene. Trimming cost V 4 bases and J 1 base; bases outside gene matches: 5. The CDR3 is CATSDPGQGTQETQYF. CDR3 nucleotides: TGTGCCACCAGTGACCCGGGACAGGGGACCCAAGAGACCCAGTACTTC.

The chain joins TRBV19 to TRBJ1-2; a possible D gene is TRBD1 (5 bases). The CDR3 totals 16 residues. The ends were cut back, 1 base at V and 9 bases at J, with 21 bases in the middle. Germline V gene data show CDR1 as LNHDA and CDR2 as SQIVND (reference sequence). CDR3 sequence (DNA): TGTGCCAGTAGTATAGGAGTTGGAGGGGCCTTGGGTAGCTACACCTTC. Its translation: CASSIGVGGALGSYTF.